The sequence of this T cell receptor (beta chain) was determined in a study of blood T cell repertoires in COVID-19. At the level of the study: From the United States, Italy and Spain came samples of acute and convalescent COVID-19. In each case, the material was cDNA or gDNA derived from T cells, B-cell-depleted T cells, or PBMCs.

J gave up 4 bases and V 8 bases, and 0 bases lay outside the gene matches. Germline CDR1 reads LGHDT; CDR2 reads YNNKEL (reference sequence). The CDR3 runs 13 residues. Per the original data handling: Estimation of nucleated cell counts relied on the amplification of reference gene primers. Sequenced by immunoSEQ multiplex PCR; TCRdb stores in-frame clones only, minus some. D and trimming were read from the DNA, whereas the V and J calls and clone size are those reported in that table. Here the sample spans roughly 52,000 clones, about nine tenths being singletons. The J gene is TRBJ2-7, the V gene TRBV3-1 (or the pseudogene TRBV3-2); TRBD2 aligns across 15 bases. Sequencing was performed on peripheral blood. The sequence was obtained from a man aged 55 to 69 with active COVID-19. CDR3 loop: CASGTSGRYEQYF. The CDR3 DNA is TGTGCCAGCGGGACTAGCGGGAGGTACGAGCAGTACTTC.